A selection of T cell receptor beta chains follows, all from one sample in a study of blood T cell repertoires in COVID-19. Assay used: immunoSEQ multiplex PCR; TCRdb lists only in-frame clones, some missing. The profile shows some 460,000 clones, roughly 87% of them singletons. The specimen sequenced was PBMCs or T cells enriched from blood (not recorded which). The receptors here all came from a young woman with acute COVID-19. The CDR3 runs from the conserved cysteine through the conserved F or W. The order of the fields is V gene, J gene, D gene, clone size, CDR3 protein, CDR3 DNA. The D gene is left open where the match is weak. Part of the rows lack a size; the others show once, few, many or a class for expanded clones.

v_call: TRBV6-1; j_call: TRBJ1-4; d_call: TRBD1; clone_size: .; cdr3_aa: CASSEGTGRATNEKLFF; cdr3_nt: TGTGCCAGCAGTGAAGGGACAGGGAGGGCAACTAATGAAAAACTGTTTTTT
v_call: TRBV29-1; j_call: TRBJ2-2; d_call: TRBD2; clone_size: once; cdr3_aa: CSAMPGLAGGPDGELFF; cdr3_nt: TGCAGCGCCATGCCGGGACTAGCGGGGGGGCCGGACGGGGAGCTGTTTTTT
v_call: TRBV7-2; j_call: TRBJ1-5; d_call: .; clone_size: .; cdr3_aa: CASSLSQGSNQPQHF; cdr3_nt: TGTGCCAGCAGCTTATCCCAGGGCAGCAATCAGCCCCAGCATTTT
v_call: TRBV4-1; j_call: TRBJ2-2; d_call: .; clone_size: .; cdr3_aa: CASSQDGRAGELFF; cdr3_nt: TGCGCCAGCAGCCAAGATGGTCGGGCCGGGGAGCTGTTTTTT
v_call: TRBV7-6; j_call: TRBJ2-2; d_call: TRBD2; clone_size: .; cdr3_aa: CASSSLAGGDGELFF; cdr3_nt: TGTGCCAGCAGCTCCCTAGCGGGAGGGGACGGGGAGCTGTTTTTT
v_call: TRBV4-3; j_call: TRBJ2-1; d_call: .; clone_size: .; cdr3_aa: CASSQGARGNEQFF; cdr3_nt: TGCGCCAGCAGCCAAGGTGCCAGGGGAAATGAGCAGTTCTTC
v_call: TRBV11-2; j_call: TRBJ2-7; d_call: TRBD1; clone_size: .; cdr3_aa: CASSLFRDREYEQYF; cdr3_nt: TGTGCCAGCAGCTTGTTCCGAGACAGGGAATACGAGCAGTACTTC
v_call: TRBV28; j_call: TRBJ2-6; d_call: TRBD1; clone_size: .; cdr3_aa: CASSLNRGSSGANVLTF; cdr3_nt: TGTGCCAGCAGTTTAAACAGGGGAAGCTCTGGGGCCAACGTCCTGACTTTC
v_call: TRBV6-2/TRBV6-3; j_call: TRBJ2-3; d_call: TRBD2; clone_size: .; cdr3_aa: CASSWLAGGTDTQYF; cdr3_nt: TGTGCCAGCAGTTGGCTAGCGGGAGGGACAGATACGCAGTATTTT
v_call: TRBV24-1; j_call: TRBJ2-3; d_call: .; clone_size: .; cdr3_aa: CATSAGANTDTQYF; cdr3_nt: TGTGCCACCAGTGCAGGGGCAAACACAGATACGCAGTATTTT
v_call: TRBV6-1; j_call: TRBJ1-1; d_call: .; clone_size: .; cdr3_aa: CASSEIRDREAFF; cdr3_nt: TGTGCCAGCAGTGAAATTCGGGACCGGGAGGCTTTCTTT
v_call: TRBV4-3; j_call: TRBJ1-4; d_call: .; clone_size: .; cdr3_aa: CASSQVRSTNEKLFF; cdr3_nt: TGCGCCAGCAGCCAAGTGAGGTCAACTAATGAAAAACTGTTTTTT
v_call: TRBV7-2; j_call: TRBJ2-7; d_call: TRBD1; clone_size: once; cdr3_aa: CASHPGQSYEQYF; cdr3_nt: TGTGCCAGTCACCCGGGACAGAGCTACGAGCAGTACTTC
v_call: TRBV6-5; j_call: TRBJ2-5; d_call: .; clone_size: .; cdr3_aa: CASSHRSADEETQYF; cdr3_nt: TGTGCCAGCAGTCACCGGAGTGCTGACGAAGAGACCCAGTACTTC
v_call: TRBV12-3/TRBV12-4; j_call: TRBJ2-5; d_call: TRBD1; clone_size: .; cdr3_aa: CASSLGRGETQYF; cdr3_nt: TGTGCCAGCAGTTTAGGCAGGGGGGAGACCCAGTACTTC
v_call: TRBV29-1; j_call: TRBJ1-4; d_call: .; clone_size: few; cdr3_aa: CSVERGGEMFF; cdr3_nt: TGCAGCGTTGAACGGGGGGGCGAAATGTTTTTT
v_call: TRBV2; j_call: TRBJ2-4; d_call: TRBD1; clone_size: .; cdr3_aa: CASWDRAAKNIQYF; cdr3_nt: TGTGCCAGCTGGGACAGGGCGGCCAAAAACATTCAGTACTTC
v_call: TRBV6-5; j_call: TRBJ2-7; d_call: .; clone_size: .; cdr3_aa: CASSYLAGNTYEQYF; cdr3_nt: TGTGCCAGCAGTTACTTGGCGGGTAACACCTACGAGCAGTACTTC
v_call: TRBV3-1/TRBV3-2; j_call: TRBJ1-1; d_call: TRBD1; clone_size: once; cdr3_aa: CASSSLGQEESFF; cdr3_nt: TGTGCCAGCAGCTCCCTGGGACAGGAGGAGTCTTTCTTT
v_call: TRBV7-9; j_call: TRBJ2-2; d_call: .; clone_size: .; cdr3_aa: CASGVTKRDTGELFF; cdr3_nt: TGTGCCAGCGGAGTAACAAAACGGGACACCGGGGAGCTGTTTTTT
v_call: TRBV19; j_call: TRBJ1-6; d_call: TRBD1; clone_size: .; cdr3_aa: CASSIGQGGSPLHF; cdr3_nt: TGTGCCAGTAGTATCGGACAGGGAGGCTCACCCCTCCACTTT
v_call: TRBV29-1; j_call: TRBJ2-5; d_call: TRBD2; clone_size: .; cdr3_aa: CSVGGSGGLQETQYF; cdr3_nt: TGCAGCGTTGGCGGGAGCGGGGGGCTCCAAGAGACCCAGTACTTC
v_call: TRBV27; j_call: TRBJ2-1; d_call: .; clone_size: .; cdr3_aa: CASSVGSITYNEQFF; cdr3_nt: TGTGCCAGCAGCGTCGGGAGTATCACCTACAATGAGCAGTTCTTC
v_call: TRBV19; j_call: TRBJ2-7; d_call: .; clone_size: .; cdr3_aa: CASSIDLGGGRNEQYF; cdr3_nt: TGTGCCAGTAGTATAGATCTAGGAGGGGGCAGGAACGAGCAGTACTTC
v_call: TRBV28; j_call: TRBJ1-5; d_call: TRBD1; clone_size: .; cdr3_aa: CASSLSDRKNQPQHF; cdr3_nt: TGTGCCAGCAGTTTATCGGACAGGAAAAATCAGCCCCAGCATTTT
v_call: TRBV27; j_call: TRBJ2-7; d_call: TRBD1; clone_size: .; cdr3_aa: CASSFDRGHEQYF; cdr3_nt: TGTGCCAGCAGTTTCGACAGGGGCCACGAGCAGTACTTC